The rows below give T cell receptor beta chains drawn from one sample of a study of cytomegalovirus exposure and HLA in healthy donors. The repertoire was sequenced with immunoSEQ multiplex PCR; TCRdb's copy has only in-frame clones and lacks some. The sample holds roughly 140,000 clones; 75% are singletons and the top ten take 1.3% to 1.5%. Sequences were obtained from PBMCs. These receptors all stem from a man between 18 and 29 years old in good health and CMV-seronegative. Both conserved end residues are part of each CDR3. The order of the fields is D gene, CDR3 length, clone size, J gene, V gene, CDR3 DNA, CDR3 protein. The D gene is left open where the match is weak. The size field is filled for only some rows; it gives once, few, many or a size class.

d_gene: TRBD2; len: 15; abundance: NA; j_gene: TRBJ2-7; v_gene: TRBV7-9; CDR3nt: TGTGCCAGCAGCCCAAGCGGGAGACCCAACTACGAGCAGTACTTC; CDR3aa: CASSPSGRPNYEQYF
d_gene: NA; len: 15; abundance: NA; j_gene: TRBJ2-1; v_gene: TRBV6-4; CDR3nt: TGTGCCAGCAGTGACTCGGGCCCCTCCTACAATGAGCAGTTCTTC; CDR3aa: CASSDSGPSYNEQFF
d_gene: TRBD1; len: 13; abundance: once; j_gene: TRBJ2-7; v_gene: TRBV29-1; CDR3nt: TGCAGCGTTTCAGGGGGTGACTTCAGCGAGCAGTACTTC; CDR3aa: CSVSGGDFSEQYF
d_gene: NA; len: 15; abundance: few; j_gene: TRBJ2-3; v_gene: TRBV7-2; CDR3nt: TGTGCCAGCAGCTCGGGCGGGGTGATGGGAGATACGCAGTATTTT; CDR3aa: CASSSGGVMGDTQYF
d_gene: NA; len: 15; abundance: NA; j_gene: TRBJ2-1; v_gene: TRBV30; CDR3nt: TGTGCCTGGAGTGTAGCTCTGTGGCAGGGGAATGAGCAGTTCTTC; CDR3aa: CAWSVALWQGNEQFF
d_gene: NA; len: 11; abundance: NA; j_gene: TRBJ1-1; v_gene: TRBV11-3; CDR3nt: TGTGCCAGCAGCTTAGGAGGGGAAGCTTTCTTT; CDR3aa: CASSLGGEAFF
d_gene: TRBD2; len: 15; abundance: NA; j_gene: TRBJ2-7; v_gene: TRBV2; CDR3nt: TGTGCCAGCACCCCCCGGCGGGAGCTAGCCAACGAGCAGTACTTC; CDR3aa: CASTPRRELANEQYF
d_gene: NA; len: 11; abundance: NA; j_gene: TRBJ1-2; v_gene: TRBV11-2; CDR3nt: TGTGCCAGCCACGAGAGGTATGGCTACACCTTC; CDR3aa: CASHERYGYTF
d_gene: TRBD2; len: 16; abundance: NA; j_gene: TRBJ2-5; v_gene: TRBV4-3; CDR3nt: TGCGCCAGCAGCCAAGATCAACTAGCGGGAGTAGAGACCCAGTACTTC; CDR3aa: CASSQDQLAGVETQYF
d_gene: NA; len: 12; abundance: few; j_gene: TRBJ2-7; v_gene: TRBV7-8; CDR3nt: TGTGCCAGCAGCCCGTACCCCTACGAGCAGTACTTC; CDR3aa: CASSPYPYEQYF
d_gene: TRBD1; len: 20; abundance: few; j_gene: TRBJ2-7; v_gene: TRBV7-8; CDR3nt: TGTGCCAGCAGCCTAGGAGGACAGGGGGCCGCCGAGACCCCCTACTACGAGCAGTACTTC; CDR3aa: CASSLGGQGAAETPYYEQYF
d_gene: TRBD1; len: 15; abundance: NA; j_gene: TRBJ2-1; v_gene: TRBV7-9; CDR3nt: TGTGCCAGCAGCTTAGACAGGGGCCGATTCAATGAGCAGTTCTTC; CDR3aa: CASSLDRGRFNEQFF
d_gene: TRBD1; len: 14; abundance: NA; j_gene: TRBJ2-7; v_gene: TRBV11-3; CDR3nt: TGTGCCAGCAGCCCACGGACAGGGGGCCTCGAGCAGTACTTC; CDR3aa: CASSPRTGGLEQYF
d_gene: TRBD2; len: 15; abundance: once; j_gene: TRBJ2-1; v_gene: TRBV4-3; CDR3nt: TGCGCCAGCAGCCAAGATCCGGCGGGAGCTGATGAGCAGTTCTTC; CDR3aa: CASSQDPAGADEQFF
d_gene: NA; len: 15; abundance: NA; j_gene: TRBJ1-1; v_gene: TRBV6-4; CDR3nt: TGTGCCAGCAGTGACTCGGCAGGGATGAGCACTGAAGCTTTCTTT; CDR3aa: CASSDSAGMSTEAFF
d_gene: NA; len: 14; abundance: once; j_gene: TRBJ2-3; v_gene: TRBV5-1; CDR3nt: TGCGCCAGCAGCTTGAACTCCGGCACAGATACGCAGTATTTT; CDR3aa: CASSLNSGTDTQYF
d_gene: NA; len: 12; abundance: NA; j_gene: TRBJ2-7; v_gene: TRBV19; CDR3nt: TGTGCCAGTAGTACCACGGGTAACGAGCAGTACTTC; CDR3aa: CASSTTGNEQYF
d_gene: TRBD2; len: 17; abundance: NA; j_gene: TRBJ2-1; v_gene: TRBV9; CDR3nt: TGTGCCAGCAGCGCCGGCCCCCAGCGGGAGAGTTGGAATGAGCAGTTCTTC; CDR3aa: CASSAGPQRESWNEQFF
d_gene: NA; len: 16; abundance: NA; j_gene: TRBJ1-2; v_gene: TRBV30; CDR3nt: TGTGCCTGGAGTGTAGCGGCAGCCCCTAGGGTCTATGGCTACACCTTC; CDR3aa: CAWSVAAAPRVYGYTF
d_gene: NA; len: 14; abundance: few; j_gene: TRBJ1-5; v_gene: TRBV28; CDR3nt: TGTGCCAGCGGGAGGGGGTATAGCAATCAGCCCCAGCATTTT; CDR3aa: CASGRGYSNQPQHF
d_gene: TRBD2; len: 14; abundance: NA; j_gene: TRBJ2-7; v_gene: TRBV18; CDR3nt: TGTGCCAGCTCACCCCTAGCGGTAGAAGCCGAGCAGTACTTC; CDR3aa: CASSPLAVEAEQYF
d_gene: NA; len: 14; abundance: NA; j_gene: TRBJ2-1; v_gene: TRBV6-5; CDR3nt: TGTGCCAGCAGCATCCTCCGCGGAGGGGATGAGCAGTTCTTC; CDR3aa: CASSILRGGDEQFF
d_gene: TRBD2; len: 15; abundance: NA; j_gene: TRBJ2-7; v_gene: TRBV6-1; CDR3nt: TGTGCCAGCAGTGAACCGGGAGGGGCGTTTTACGAGCAGTACTTC; CDR3aa: CASSEPGGAFYEQYF
d_gene: TRBD1; len: 12; abundance: once; j_gene: TRBJ1-2; v_gene: TRBV29-1; CDR3nt: TGCAGCGCATCGGGACAGCTCTATGGCTACACCTTC; CDR3aa: CSASGQLYGYTF
d_gene: NA; len: 15; abundance: NA; j_gene: TRBJ2-1; v_gene: TRBV4-3; CDR3nt: TGCGCCAGCAGCCAAGTGGAGGTGCGGGGCAATGAGCAGTTCTTC; CDR3aa: CASSQVEVRGNEQFF
d_gene: NA; len: 14; abundance: NA; j_gene: TRBJ2-3; v_gene: TRBV11-2; CDR3nt: TGTGCCAGCAGCTCCGGACTACTCACAGATACGCAGTATTTT; CDR3aa: CASSSGLLTDTQYF
d_gene: TRBD1; len: 17; abundance: NA; j_gene: TRBJ2-1; v_gene: TRBV25-1; CDR3nt: TGTGCCAGCAGTGGGGCTCCGGGACAGGGCCCAGACAATGAGCAGTTCTTC; CDR3aa: CASSGAPGQGPDNEQFF
d_gene: TRBD2; len: 15; abundance: once; j_gene: TRBJ2-5; v_gene: TRBV28; CDR3nt: TGTGCCAGCAGCGGACAGCCTAGCGGGAGGGAGACCCAGTACTTC; CDR3aa: CASSGQPSGRETQYF
d_gene: TRBD2; len: 15; abundance: NA; j_gene: TRBJ2-7; v_gene: TRBV6-6; CDR3nt: TGTGCCAGCAGTACCCCGGGAGGGCCTCTCTACGAGCAGTACTTC; CDR3aa: CASSTPGGPLYEQYF
d_gene: TRBD2; len: 14; abundance: NA; j_gene: TRBJ2-7; v_gene: TRBV11-3; CDR3nt: TGTGCCAGCAGCTTAGGGCGGGAGGGCCACGAGCAGTACTTC; CDR3aa: CASSLGREGHEQYF
d_gene: NA; len: 14; abundance: NA; j_gene: TRBJ2-1; v_gene: TRBV10-1; CDR3nt: TGCGCCAGCAGTAGCGAGATCACCTACAATGAGCAGTTCTTC; CDR3aa: CASSSEITYNEQFF
d_gene: TRBD1; len: 13; abundance: NA; j_gene: TRBJ1-5; v_gene: TRBV27; CDR3nt: TGTGCCAGCAGTGGGACAGGGAGACAGCCCCAGCATTTT; CDR3aa: CASSGTGRQPQHF
d_gene: NA; len: 14; abundance: few; j_gene: TRBJ2-5; v_gene: TRBV29-1; CDR3nt: TGCAGCGTTGGCACCGGGACACTCCGTCCGACCCAGTACTTC; CDR3aa: CSVGTGTLRPTQYF
d_gene: NA; len: 13; abundance: NA; j_gene: TRBJ1-3; v_gene: TRBV19; CDR3nt: TGTGCCAGTAGTACACAGCCCGGAAGCACCATATATTTT; CDR3aa: CASSTQPGSTIYF
d_gene: NA; len: 12; abundance: NA; j_gene: TRBJ2-5; v_gene: TRBV4-2; CDR3nt: TGTGCCAGCAGCCAAGAGGAGGAGACCCAGTACTTC; CDR3aa: CASSQEEETQYF
d_gene: TRBD1; len: 15; abundance: NA; j_gene: TRBJ2-7; v_gene: TRBV19; CDR3nt: TGTGCCAGTAGTATTAAAGGGACAGGGGGCCACGAGCAGTACTTC; CDR3aa: CASSIKGTGGHEQYF
d_gene: NA; len: 14; abundance: NA; j_gene: TRBJ2-1; v_gene: TRBV19; CDR3nt: TGTGCCAGCAGGGTTAGCGGAGGGAGTGGTGAGCAGTTCTTC; CDR3aa: CASRVSGGSGEQFF
d_gene: NA; len: 13; abundance: NA; j_gene: TRBJ2-7; v_gene: TRBV10-3; CDR3nt: TGTGCCATCAGTGAGGGCAACCAGTACGAGCAGTACTTC; CDR3aa: CAISEGNQYEQYF
d_gene: NA; len: 14; abundance: NA; j_gene: TRBJ1-5; v_gene: TRBV27; CDR3nt: TGTGCCAGCAGTGCATACAGTAGCAATCAGCCCCAGCATTTT; CDR3aa: CASSAYSSNQPQHF
d_gene: TRBD2; len: 16; abundance: NA; j_gene: TRBJ2-2; v_gene: TRBV9; CDR3nt: TGTGCCAGCAGCACCCGACTAGCGGGGGACACCGGGGAGCTGTTTTTT; CDR3aa: CASSTRLAGDTGELFF
d_gene: NA; len: 14; abundance: NA; j_gene: TRBJ2-7; v_gene: TRBV9; CDR3nt: TGTGCCAGCAGCGTAGATTGGAGGCCCTACGAGCAGTACTTC; CDR3aa: CASSVDWRPYEQYF
d_gene: NA; len: 14; abundance: NA; j_gene: TRBJ1-4; v_gene: TRBV30; CDR3nt: TGTGCCCTGTGGAAAGGGGGAACTAATGAAAAACTGTTTTTT; CDR3aa: CALWKGGTNEKLFF
d_gene: NA; len: 13; abundance: few; j_gene: TRBJ1-2; v_gene: TRBV28; CDR3nt: TGTGCCAGCAGCCTGGACGGGAGCTATGGCTACACCTTC; CDR3aa: CASSLDGSYGYTF
d_gene: TRBD2; len: 15; abundance: once; j_gene: TRBJ2-1; v_gene: TRBV4-1; CDR3nt: TGCGCCAGCAGCCAAGCGAGCGGGAGTGTGCATGAGCAGTTCTTC; CDR3aa: CASSQASGSVHEQFF
d_gene: NA; len: 14; abundance: NA; j_gene: TRBJ2-3; v_gene: TRBV2; CDR3nt: TGTGCCAGCACCCCCAGGGTAAACGGGGATACGCAGTATTTT; CDR3aa: CASTPRVNGDTQYF
d_gene: TRBD1; len: 16; abundance: NA; j_gene: TRBJ2-1; v_gene: TRBV5-1; CDR3nt: TGCGCCAGCAGGTGGGGCCCGGGACAGGACCCGAATGAGCAGTTCTTC; CDR3aa: CASRWGPGQDPNEQFF
d_gene: NA; len: 13; abundance: NA; j_gene: TRBJ2-1; v_gene: TRBV5-8; CDR3nt: TGTGCCAGCAGCTTGGGTAGTTACAATGAGCAGTTCTTC; CDR3aa: CASSLGSYNEQFF